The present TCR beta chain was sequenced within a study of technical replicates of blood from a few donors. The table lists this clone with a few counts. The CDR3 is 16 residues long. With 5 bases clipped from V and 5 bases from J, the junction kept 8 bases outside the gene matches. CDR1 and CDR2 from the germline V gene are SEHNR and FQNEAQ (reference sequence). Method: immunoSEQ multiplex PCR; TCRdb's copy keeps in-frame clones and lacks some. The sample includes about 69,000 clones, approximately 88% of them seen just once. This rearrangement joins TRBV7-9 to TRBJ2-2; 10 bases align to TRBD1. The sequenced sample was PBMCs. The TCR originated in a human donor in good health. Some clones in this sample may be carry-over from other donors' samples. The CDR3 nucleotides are TGTGCCAGCAGCCCGGGGACAGGGGTTCGGACCGGGGAGCTGTTTTTT. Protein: CASSPGTGVRTGELFF. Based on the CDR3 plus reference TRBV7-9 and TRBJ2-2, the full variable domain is DTGVSQNPRHKITKRGQNVTFRCDPISEHNRLYWYRQTLGQGPEFLTYFQNEAQLEKSRLLSDRFSAERPKGSFSTLEIQRTEQGDSAMYLCASSPGTGVRTGELFFGEGSRLTVL.